The present T cell receptor (beta chain) was sequenced within a study of cytomegalovirus exposure and HLA in healthy donors. Whole-study results and caveats: Both high specificity and high sensitivity reportedly marked the classifier's diagnosis of cytomegalovirus status. The study listed 164 cytomegalovirus-associated TCR beta chains.

CDR1 and CDR2 (germline): MDHEN, SYDVKM. The V end was cut by 7 bases, the J end by 7 bases, with 17 bases between. This CDR3 spans 14 amino acids. TCRdb's table, derived via immunoSEQ multiplex PCR, lists solely in-frame clones and lacks some. This sample has 55,000 to 80,000 clones, with around 95% found just once. An approximately 120-subject validation cohort, separate from the approximately 670-subject first cohort, supplied the donors. To note about this clone: The antigen remains undetermined.

The sequence was obtained from a woman aged 18-29 years in good health and CMV-seropositive. The chain has TRBV28 and TRBJ2-1; D might be TRBD1 (6 bases). Sequenced: PBMCs. DNA for the CDR3: TGTGCCAGCACTGGGTTGGGGGCAGGGAATGAGCAGTTCTTC. This encodes CASTGLGAGNEQFF. Full variable domain (remainder filled in from reference TRBV28 and TRBJ2-1): DVKVTQSSRYLVKRTGEKVFLECVQDMDHENMFWYRQDPGLGLRLIYFSYDVKMKEKGDIPEGYSVSREKKERFSLILESASTNQTSMYLCASTGLGAGNEQFFGPGTRLTVL.